The text below deals with one TCR beta chain. The CDR3 consists of 17 residues. Germline lookup yields CDR1 KGHDR and CDR2 SFDVKD. J was trimmed by 4 bases and V by 3 bases; bases with no gene match: 10. This specimen comes from a study of CD8 T cells in Susac syndrome. Study summary: When their blood was taken, the Susac syndrome patients had either not yet had any therapy, were taking corticosteroids, or were taking intravenous immunoglobulin alone.

Sequencing of TCR beta drew on CD8+ and CD4+ T cells from blood. TEMRA cells were FACS-enriched, with CD8+ and CD4+ T cells isolated negatively. Reverse transcription of roughly 0.5 to 1 ug RNA was carried out with random hexamers. The authors amplified TCR beta CDR3 across 54 Vbeta and 13 Jbeta using immunoSEQ multiplex PCR. TCRdb ran MiXCR on the immunoSEQ multiplex PCR reads and lists one entry per CDR3 protein. Of around 170,000 distinct CDR3 sequences detected, more than 85% appear once; the ten largest clones hold around 0.15%. The rearrangement links TRBV24-1 to TRBJ2-3; 9 bases map to TRBD2. The sequencing input was CD8+ T cells from PBMCs. This clonotype was obtained from a human donor with Susac syndrome. CDR3 protein: CATSDPRGTSFPDTQYF. CDR3 DNA: TGTGCCACCAGTGATCCCCGCGGGACTAGCTTTCCAGATACGCAGTATTTT.